These 8 T cell receptor beta chains were sequenced from one sample in a study of blood T cell repertoires in COVID-19 (dated by TCRdb to about 2020). The library was obtained by the immunoSEQ multiplex PCR assay. The table was pulled from immuneACCESS by TCRdb, which kept in-frame rearrangements only. Such tables lose some clones; where checked, under half of the loss comes from unresolved V genes, and the rest has no known cause. In all, the sample holds under 500,000 clones, and around 89% of those were seen once. Together, the top ten hold 4% to 4.5% of the sample. The sample was peripheral blood. The origin of the receptors is a woman aged 25 to 39 with acute or convalescent COVID-19.

V usage is TRBV3-1 (or the pseudogene TRBV3-2) and J usage is TRBJ2-5, with D hard to call. Germline V gene sequence: CDR1 LGHDT, CDR2 YNNKEL (reference sequence). The germline V and J ends were trimmed by 1 base and 6 bases, with 9 bases remaining between them. This CDR3 spans 13 amino acids. CDR3 coding DNA: TGTGCCAGCAGCCAAGGGCAGGTTCAGACCCAGTACTTC. It specifies CASSQGQVQTQYF.

The chain employs TRBV27 and TRBJ2-6; D is perhaps TRBD1 (6 bases). The CDR3 runs to 18 residues. Deletions cut 7 bases from V and 0 bases from J, with 19 bases between. Germline-derived CDR1 and CDR2 are MNHEY and SMNVEV (reference sequence). The CDR3: CASTKQGITYSGANVLTF. The CDR3 region has the DNA TGTGCCAGCACAAAACAGGGAATAACCTACTCTGGGGCCAACGTCCTGACTTTC.

The rearrangement joins TRBV19 to TRBJ1-1; 8 bases are shared with TRBD1. This CDR3 is built from 13 residues. V was pared by 8 bases and J by 7 bases, with 9 bases of the junction left unmatched. CDR1 and CDR2 (germline): LNHDA, SQIVND (reference sequence). The CDR3, as DNA: TGTGCCAGTGCATGGACAGGGAGGAATGAAGCTTTCTTT. Amino acids: CASAWTGRNEAFF.

The CDR3 DNA sequence: TGTGCCAGCAAAGGTCCGACAGGGGGAATGGTTGAAGCTTTCTTT. Translation: CASKGPTGGMVEAFF. The chain joins TRBV7-9 to TRBJ1-1, with TRBD1 matching 9 bases. Losses at the gene ends were 7 bases for V and 7 bases for J; bases not matched to a gene: 13. Per the germline V gene, CDR1 is SEHNR and CDR2 is FQNEAQ (reference sequence). The CDR3 sequence is 15 residues long.

The chain has TRBV7-2 and TRBJ1-6; the D is unclear. CDR1 is SGHTA, CDR2 FQGNSA, per germline. V lost 1 base, J lost 4 bases, and 5 bases lay in between. This CDR3 has 14 residues. The DNA for the CDR3 is TGTGCCAGCAGCTTAGACGGTTATAATTCACCCCTCCACTTT. Protein: CASSLDGYNSPLHF.

This chain joins TRBV5-1 and TRBJ2-1; 15 bases are shared with TRBD2. In germline, CDR1 is SGHRS, CDR2 YFSETQ. The CDR3 loop spans 13 amino acids. The junction had 7 bases not matched to a gene; V was cut back by 6 bases and J by 15 bases. The CDR3 loop is CASIRTSGGARFF. The DNA for the CDR3 is TGCGCCAGCATCAGGACTAGCGGGGGGGCGCGGTTCTTC.

This chain connects TRBV5-4 to TRBJ2-1; maybe TRBD2 (6 bases). The CDR3 has 15 residues. Trimming stripped 3 bases from V and 10 bases from J, with 20 bases between. In germline, CDR1 is SGHNT, CDR2 YYREEE (reference sequence). CDR3 sequence (DNA): TGTGCCAGCAGCTCGTTAAGGGACTTCCTAGAAGAGCAGTTCTTC. This encodes CASSSLRDFLEEQFF.

The rearrangement joins TRBV12-3 or TRBV12-4 to TRBJ1-5, with D unclear. The V and J ends lost 6 bases and 9 bases respectively, with 15 bases between them. The CDR3 length is 13 residues. The CDR3 protein is CASSPGLTLPQHF. CDR3 DNA sequence: TGTGCCAGCAGCCCCGGTCTGACACTGCCCCAGCATTTT.